Listed here is a single T cell receptor (beta chain). Antigen specificity is unknown. The data are from a study of regulatory T cells in long-lasting Graves disease. Study-level background: Over 5 years of antithyroid drugs plus positive TSH receptor antibodies defined persistent Graves' disease.

Time point reported: persistent/refractory GD, antithyroid drugs over 5 years with positive TRAb. Researchers made the TCR library from RNA that was extracted from PBMCs. An endocrinology department located in Xi'an, China, was where the patients came from. Construction of the TCR beta libraries employed iRepertoire HTBI primers in conjunction with Arm-PCR of CDR3 regions. MiXCR was run by TCRdb on the multiplex PCR reads, yielding one entry per CDR3 protein. The data show roughly 450,000 distinct CDR3 sequences, with about a quarter seen just once and roughly 30% held by the top ten. Study findings and constraints: TRBV28, TRBJ1-2 and TRBJ2-5 were favored in persistent disease.

The V end lost 0 bases, the J end lost 4 bases, and 10 bases lay between the germline ends. Germline CDR1 is LGHNA and CDR2 is YSLEER. This CDR3 is built from 14 residues. The receptor's source is a female donor with Graves disease. V usage is TRBV4-3 and J usage is TRBJ2-7; possibly TRBD1 for D (5 bases). Sample: peripheral blood mononuclear cells (PBMCs), taken when the disease was refractory, from a patient treated with antithyroid drugs. CDR3 protein: CASSQDPTAYEQYF. The CDR3 nucleotides are TGCGCCAGCAGCCAAGATCCGACAGCTTACGAGCAGTACTTC.